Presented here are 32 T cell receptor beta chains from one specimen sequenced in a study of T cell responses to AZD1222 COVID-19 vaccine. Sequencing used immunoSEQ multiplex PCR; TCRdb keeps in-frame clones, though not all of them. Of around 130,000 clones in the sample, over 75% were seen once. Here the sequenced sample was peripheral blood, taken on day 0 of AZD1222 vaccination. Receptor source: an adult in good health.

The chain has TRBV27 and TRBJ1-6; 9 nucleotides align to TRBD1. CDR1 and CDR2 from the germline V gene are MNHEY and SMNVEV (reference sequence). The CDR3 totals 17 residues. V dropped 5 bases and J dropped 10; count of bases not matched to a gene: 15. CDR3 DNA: TGTGCCAGCAGTCCCAGGACAGGGGTAAGAGTCCAGTCACCCCTCCACTTT. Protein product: CASSPRTGVRVQSPLHF.

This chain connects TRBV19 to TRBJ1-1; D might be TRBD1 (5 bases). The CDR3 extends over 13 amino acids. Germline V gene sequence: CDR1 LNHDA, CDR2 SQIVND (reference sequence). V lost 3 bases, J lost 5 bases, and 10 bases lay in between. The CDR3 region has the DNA TGTGCCAGTAGTATGGGGGATTGGACTGAAGCTTTCTTT. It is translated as CASSMGDWTEAFF.

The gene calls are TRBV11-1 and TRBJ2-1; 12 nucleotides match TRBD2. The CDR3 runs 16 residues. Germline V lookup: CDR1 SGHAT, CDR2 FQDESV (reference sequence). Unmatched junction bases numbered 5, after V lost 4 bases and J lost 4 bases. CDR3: CASSSGGLAGYNEQFF. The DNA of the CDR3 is TGTGCCAGCAGCTCGGGAGGACTAGCGGGATACAATGAGCAGTTCTTC.

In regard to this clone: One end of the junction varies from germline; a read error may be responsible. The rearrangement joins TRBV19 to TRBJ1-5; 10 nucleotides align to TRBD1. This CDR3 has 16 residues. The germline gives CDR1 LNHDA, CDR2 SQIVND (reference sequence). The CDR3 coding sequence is TGCGCCAGTAGTCCCACGACAGGGGGCTTCAATCAGCCCCAGCATTTT. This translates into CASSPTTGGFNQPQHF. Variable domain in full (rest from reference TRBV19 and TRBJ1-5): DGGITQSPKYLFRKEGQNVTLSCEQNLNHDAMYWYRQDPGQGLRLIYYSQIVNDFQKGDIAEGYSVSREKKESFPLTVTSAQKNPTAFYLCASSPTTGGFNQPQHFGDGTRLSIL.

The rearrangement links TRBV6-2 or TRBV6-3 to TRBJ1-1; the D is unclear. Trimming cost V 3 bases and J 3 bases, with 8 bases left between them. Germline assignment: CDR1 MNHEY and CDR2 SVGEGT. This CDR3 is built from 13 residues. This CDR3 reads CASSYLSDTEAFF. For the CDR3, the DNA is TGTGCCAGCAGTTATCTTTCGGACACTGAAGCTTTCTTT.

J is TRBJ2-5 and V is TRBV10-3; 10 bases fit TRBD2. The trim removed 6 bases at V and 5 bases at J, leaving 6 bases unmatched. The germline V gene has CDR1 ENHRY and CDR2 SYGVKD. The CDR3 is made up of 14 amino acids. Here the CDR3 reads CAIRSGTSEETQYF. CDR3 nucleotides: TGTGCCATCAGATCCGGGACTAGCGAGGAGACCCAGTACTTC.

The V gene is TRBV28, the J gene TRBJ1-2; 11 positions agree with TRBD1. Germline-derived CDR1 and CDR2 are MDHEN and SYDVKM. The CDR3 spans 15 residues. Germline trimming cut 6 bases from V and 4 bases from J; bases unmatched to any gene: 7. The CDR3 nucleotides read TGTGCCAGCAGCCCCGGACAGGGGGCCTTCTATGGCTACACCTTC. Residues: CASSPGQGAFYGYTF.

DNA for the CDR3: TGTGCCTGGAGTGTTATAGGTTCACCCCTCCACTTT. The encoded protein is CAWSVIGSPLHF. The chain combines TRBV30 with TRBJ1-6; D unclear. CDR3 length equals 12 residues. CDR1 and CDR2 (germline): GTSNPN, SVGIG (reference sequence). V gave up 0 bases and J gave up 9 bases, with 6 bases separating them.

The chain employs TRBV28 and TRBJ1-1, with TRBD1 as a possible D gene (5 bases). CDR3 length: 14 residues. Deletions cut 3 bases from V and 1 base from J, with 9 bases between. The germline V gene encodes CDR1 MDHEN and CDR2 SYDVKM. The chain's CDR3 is CASSLPQGNTEAFF. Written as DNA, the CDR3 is TGTGCCAGCAGTTTGCCCCAGGGGAACACTGAAGCTTTCTTT.

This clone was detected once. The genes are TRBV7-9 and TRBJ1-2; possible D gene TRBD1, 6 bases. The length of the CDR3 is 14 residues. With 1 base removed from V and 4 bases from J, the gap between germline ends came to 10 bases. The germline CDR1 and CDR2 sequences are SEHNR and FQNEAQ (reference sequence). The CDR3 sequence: CASSLVQGPYGYTF. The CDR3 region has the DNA TGTGCCAGCAGCTTAGTTCAGGGGCCCTATGGCTACACCTTC.

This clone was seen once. The CDR3 region has the DNA TGTGCCAGCAGTTCGTCGGGACTAGCGGGGGGCGGCGAGCAGTACTTC. It is translated as CASSSSGLAGGGEQYF. The rearrangement uses TRBV28 and TRBJ2-7, with 15 positions matching TRBD2. The V segment lost 4 bases and the J segment 6 bases; nucleotides outside the gene matches: 7. The CDR3 sequence is 16 residues long. Germline assignment: CDR1 MDHEN and CDR2 SYDVKM.

The DNA of the CDR3 is TGTGCCAGCAGCTTAGATAGTCCGGGACAGGGTGCCTACGAGCAGTACTTC. Translating gives CASSLDSPGQGAYEQYF. The rearrangement uses TRBV11-2 and TRBJ2-7, with 9 bases matching TRBD1. There are 17 residues in the CDR3. Unmatched junction bases numbered 8, after V lost 0 bases and J lost 2 bases. Germline assignment: CDR1 SGHAT and CDR2 FQNNGV.

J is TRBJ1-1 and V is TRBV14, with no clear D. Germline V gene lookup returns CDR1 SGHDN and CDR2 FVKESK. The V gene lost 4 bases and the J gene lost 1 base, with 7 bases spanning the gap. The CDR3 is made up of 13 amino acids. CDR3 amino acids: CASSPDANTEAFF. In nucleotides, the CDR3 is TGTGCCAGCAGCCCCGACGCGAACACTGAAGCTTTCTTT.

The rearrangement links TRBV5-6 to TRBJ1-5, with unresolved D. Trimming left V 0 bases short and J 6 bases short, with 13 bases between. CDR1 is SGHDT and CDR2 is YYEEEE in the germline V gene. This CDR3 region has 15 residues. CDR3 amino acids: CASSLGWESSQPQHF. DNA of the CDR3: TGTGCCAGCAGCTTGGGTTGGGAGAGTAGTCAGCCCCAGCATTTT.

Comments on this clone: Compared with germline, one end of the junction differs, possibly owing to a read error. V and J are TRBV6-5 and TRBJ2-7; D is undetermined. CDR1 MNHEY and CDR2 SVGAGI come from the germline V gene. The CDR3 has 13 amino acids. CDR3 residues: CASSQSGSPSKDF. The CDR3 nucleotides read TGTGCCAGCAGTCAGTCGGGCTCCCCGAGTAAGGACTTC.

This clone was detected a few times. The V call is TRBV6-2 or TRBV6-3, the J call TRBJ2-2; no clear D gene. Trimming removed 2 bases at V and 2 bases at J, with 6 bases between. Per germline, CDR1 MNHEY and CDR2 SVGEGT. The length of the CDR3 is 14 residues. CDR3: CASSYESNTGELFF. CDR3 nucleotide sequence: TGTGCCAGCAGTTACGAGAGTAACACCGGGGAGCTGTTTTTT.

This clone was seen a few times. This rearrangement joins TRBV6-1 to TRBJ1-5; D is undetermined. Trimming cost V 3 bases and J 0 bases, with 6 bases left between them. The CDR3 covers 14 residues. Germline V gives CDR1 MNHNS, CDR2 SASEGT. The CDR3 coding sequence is TGTGCCAGCAGTGAGGAATTTAGCAATCAGCCCCAGCATTTT. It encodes CASSEEFSNQPQHF.

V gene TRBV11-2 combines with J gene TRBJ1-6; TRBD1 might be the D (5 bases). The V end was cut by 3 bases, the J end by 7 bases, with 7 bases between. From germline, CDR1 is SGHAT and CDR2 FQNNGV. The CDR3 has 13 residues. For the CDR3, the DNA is TGTGCCAGCAGCTTGGGGGTCAATTCACCCCTCCACTTT. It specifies CASSLGVNSPLHF.

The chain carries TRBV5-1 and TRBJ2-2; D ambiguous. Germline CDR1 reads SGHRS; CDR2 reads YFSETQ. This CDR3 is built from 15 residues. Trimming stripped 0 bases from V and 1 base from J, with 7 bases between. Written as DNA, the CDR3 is TGCGCCAGCAGCTTGGGGCATCAGAACACCGGGGAGCTGTTTTTT. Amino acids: CASSLGHQNTGELFF.

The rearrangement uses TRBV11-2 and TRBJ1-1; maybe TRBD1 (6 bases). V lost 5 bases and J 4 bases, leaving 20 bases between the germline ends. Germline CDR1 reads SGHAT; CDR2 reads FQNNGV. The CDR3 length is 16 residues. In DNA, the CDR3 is TGTGCCAGCAGCCCCCACGCGGCAGGGGAGGGCACTGAAGCTTTCTTT. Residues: CASSPHAAGEGTEAFF.

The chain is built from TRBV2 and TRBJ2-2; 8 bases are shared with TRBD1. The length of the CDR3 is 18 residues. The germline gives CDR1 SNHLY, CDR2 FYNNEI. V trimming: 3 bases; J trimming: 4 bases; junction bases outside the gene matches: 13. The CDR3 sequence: CASSEGQANSILTGELFF. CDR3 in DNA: TGTGCCAGCAGTGAGGGACAGGCGAATTCGATCCTCACCGGGGAGCTGTTTTTT.

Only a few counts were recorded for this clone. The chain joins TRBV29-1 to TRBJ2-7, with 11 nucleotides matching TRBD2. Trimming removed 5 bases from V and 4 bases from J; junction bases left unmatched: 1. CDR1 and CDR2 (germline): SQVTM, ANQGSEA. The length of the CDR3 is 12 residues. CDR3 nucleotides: TGCAGCGTTACTAGCGGGAGTTACGAGCAGTACTTC. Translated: CSVTSGSYEQYF.

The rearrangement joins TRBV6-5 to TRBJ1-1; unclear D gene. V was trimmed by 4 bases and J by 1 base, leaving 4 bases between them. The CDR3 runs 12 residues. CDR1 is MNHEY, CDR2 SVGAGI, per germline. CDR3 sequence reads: CASSLENTEAFF. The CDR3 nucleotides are TGTGCCAGCAGTTTGGAGAACACTGAAGCTTTCTTT.

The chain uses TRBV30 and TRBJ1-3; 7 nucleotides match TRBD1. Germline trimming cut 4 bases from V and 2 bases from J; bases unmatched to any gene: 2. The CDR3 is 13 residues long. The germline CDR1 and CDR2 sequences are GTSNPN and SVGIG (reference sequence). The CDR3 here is CAWTRGPGNTIYF. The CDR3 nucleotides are TGTGCCTGGACGAGGGGGCCTGGAAACACCATATATTTT.

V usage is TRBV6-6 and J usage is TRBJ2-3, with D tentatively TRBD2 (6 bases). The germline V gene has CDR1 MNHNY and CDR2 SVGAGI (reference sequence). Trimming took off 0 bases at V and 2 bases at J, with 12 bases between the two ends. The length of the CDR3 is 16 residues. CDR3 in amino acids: CASSYSGGVPTDTQYF. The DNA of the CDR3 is TGTGCCAGCAGTTACTCGGGCGGGGTCCCCACAGATACGCAGTATTTT.

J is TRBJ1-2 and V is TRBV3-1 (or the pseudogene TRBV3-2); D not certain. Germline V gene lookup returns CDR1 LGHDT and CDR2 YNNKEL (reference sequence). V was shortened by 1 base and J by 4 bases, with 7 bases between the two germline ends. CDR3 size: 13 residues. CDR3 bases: TGTGCCAGCAGCCAAGGTCAGTCCTATGGCTACACCTTC. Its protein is CASSQGQSYGYTF.

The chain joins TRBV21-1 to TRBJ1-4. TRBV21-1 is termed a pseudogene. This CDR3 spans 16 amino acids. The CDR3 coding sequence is TGTGCCAGCAGCAAGGAAAGACAGGCCGGGAGGGAAAAACTGTTTTTT. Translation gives CASSKERQAGREKLFF.

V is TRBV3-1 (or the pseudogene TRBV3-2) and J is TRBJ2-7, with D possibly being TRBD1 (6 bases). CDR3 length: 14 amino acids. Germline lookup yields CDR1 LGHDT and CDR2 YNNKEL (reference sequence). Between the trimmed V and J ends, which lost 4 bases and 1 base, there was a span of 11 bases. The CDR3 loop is CASSRDKVSYEQYF. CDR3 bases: TGTGCCAGCAGCCGGGACAAGGTTTCCTACGAGCAGTACTTC.

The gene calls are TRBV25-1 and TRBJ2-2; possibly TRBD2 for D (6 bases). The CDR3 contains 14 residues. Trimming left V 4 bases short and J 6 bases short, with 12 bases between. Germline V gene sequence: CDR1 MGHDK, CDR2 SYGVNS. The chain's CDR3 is CASSGPGEAGELFF. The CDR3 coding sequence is TGTGCCAGCAGTGGACCGGGAGAGGCCGGGGAGCTGTTTTTT.

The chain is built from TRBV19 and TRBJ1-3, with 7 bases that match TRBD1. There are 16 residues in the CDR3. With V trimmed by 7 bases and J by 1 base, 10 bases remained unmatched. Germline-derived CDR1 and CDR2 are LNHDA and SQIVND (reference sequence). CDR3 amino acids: CASTLNRDSSGNTIYF. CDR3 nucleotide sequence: TGTGCCAGTACTCTTAATCGGGACAGTTCTGGAAACACCATATATTTT.

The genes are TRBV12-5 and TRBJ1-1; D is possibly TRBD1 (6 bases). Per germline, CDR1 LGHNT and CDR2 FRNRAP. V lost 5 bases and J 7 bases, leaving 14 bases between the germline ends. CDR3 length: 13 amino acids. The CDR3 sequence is CASGAGGPHEAFF. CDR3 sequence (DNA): TGTGCTAGTGGTGCCGGGGGCCCTCATGAAGCTTTCTTT.

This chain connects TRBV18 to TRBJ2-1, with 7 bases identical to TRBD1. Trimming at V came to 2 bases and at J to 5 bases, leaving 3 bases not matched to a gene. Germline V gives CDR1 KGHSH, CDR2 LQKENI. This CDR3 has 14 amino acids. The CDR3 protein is CASSPSTGDNEQFF. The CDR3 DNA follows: TGTGCCAGCTCACCATCAACAGGGGACAATGAGCAGTTCTTC.